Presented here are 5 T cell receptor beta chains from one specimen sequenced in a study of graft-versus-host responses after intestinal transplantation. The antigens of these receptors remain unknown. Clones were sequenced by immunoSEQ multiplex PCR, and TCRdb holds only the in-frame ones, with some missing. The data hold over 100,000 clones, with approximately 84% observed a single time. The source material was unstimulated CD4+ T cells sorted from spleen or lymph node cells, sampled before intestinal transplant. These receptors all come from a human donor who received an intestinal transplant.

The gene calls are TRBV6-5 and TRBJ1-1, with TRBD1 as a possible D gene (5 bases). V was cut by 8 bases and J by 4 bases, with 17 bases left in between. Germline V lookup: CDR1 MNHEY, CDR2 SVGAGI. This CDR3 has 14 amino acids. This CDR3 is CASQGIVRGTEAFF. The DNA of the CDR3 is TGTGCCAGCCAGGGCATCGTGCGCGGCACTGAAGCTTTCTTT.

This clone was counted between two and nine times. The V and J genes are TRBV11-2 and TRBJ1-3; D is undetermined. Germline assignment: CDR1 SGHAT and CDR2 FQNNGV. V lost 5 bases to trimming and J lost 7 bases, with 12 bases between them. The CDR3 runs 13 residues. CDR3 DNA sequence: TGTGCCAGCAGCACCGAAGGACGGAACACCATATATTTT. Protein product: CASSTEGRNTIYF.

Here the CDR3 reads CASSLAGGGNQETQYF. CDR3 sequence (DNA): TGTGCCAGCAGCCTCGCTGGGGGCGGTAACCAAGAGACCCAGTACTTC. This chain joins TRBV7-7 and TRBJ2-5, with a tentative D call TRBD1 (6 bases). The length of the CDR3 is 16 residues. V lost 5 bases and J lost 0, with 16 bases in between. The germline V gene encodes CDR1 SSHAT and CDR2 FNYEAQ (reference sequence).

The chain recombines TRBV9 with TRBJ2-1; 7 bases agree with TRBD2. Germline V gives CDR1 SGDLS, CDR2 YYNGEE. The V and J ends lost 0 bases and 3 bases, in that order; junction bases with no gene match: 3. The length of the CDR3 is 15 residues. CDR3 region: CASSVGTRGYNEQFF. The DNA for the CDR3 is TGTGCCAGCAGCGTAGGGACTAGGGGCTACAATGAGCAGTTCTTC.

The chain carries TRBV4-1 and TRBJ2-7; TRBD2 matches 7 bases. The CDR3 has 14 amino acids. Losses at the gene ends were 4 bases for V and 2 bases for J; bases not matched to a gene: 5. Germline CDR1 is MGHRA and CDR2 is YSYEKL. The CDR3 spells CASSRGAGPYEQYF. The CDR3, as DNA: TGCGCCAGCAGCCGTGGAGCGGGGCCCTACGAGCAGTACTTC.